The 21 T cell receptor beta chains given below trace back to one sample, sequenced in a study of cytomegalovirus exposure and HLA in healthy donors (dated by TCRdb to 2015 to 2018). Library generation was performed with the immunoSEQ multiplex PCR assay. For the multiplex PCR, a mixture combining 60 forward primers for TCR Vbeta segments and 13 reverse primers for TCR Jbeta segments was used. The table was pulled from immuneACCESS by TCRdb, which kept in-frame rearrangements only. Such tables lose some clones; where checked, under half of the loss comes from unresolved V genes, and the rest has no known cause. Counted in this sample were 150,000 or so clones; 82% of them appeared once. Approximately 2% of the sample comes from the top ten. Sample: PBMCs. The source of these receptors is a woman aged 35 to 49 in good health and CMV-seronegative.

This clone showed up just a few times. The V call is TRBV4-3, the J call TRBJ2-7; no definite D call. The CDR3 totals 17 residues. Germline lookup yields CDR1 LGHNA and CDR2 YSLEER. The V and J ends lost 2 bases and 0 bases respectively, with 17 bases between them. The CDR3 here is CASSQSWSGSSSYEQYF. The DNA of the CDR3 is TGCGCCAGCAGCCAATCCTGGTCGGGTTCAAGCTCCTACGAGCAGTACTTC.

This clone was picked up a small number of times. The chain employs TRBV9 and TRBJ1-4; TRBD1 might be the D (6 bases). The CDR3 length is 14 residues. Trimming left V 0 bases short and J 6 bases short, with 9 bases between. The germline V gene has CDR1 SGDLS and CDR2 YYNGEE. The CDR3 here is CASSVAGADEKLFF. CDR3 DNA: TGTGCCAGCAGCGTAGCAGGGGCGGATGAAAAACTGTTTTTT. Using reference TRBV9 and TRBJ1-4 for the parts outside the CDR3, the full variable domain is DSGVTQTPKHLITATGQRVTLRCSPRSGDLSVYWYQQSLDQGLQFLIQYYNGEERAKGNILERFSAQQFPDLHSELNLSSLELGDSALYFCASSVAGADEKLFFGSGTQLSVL.

V usage is TRBV19 and J usage is TRBJ2-5; a weak D match, TRBD1 (5 bases). The length of the CDR3 is 13 residues. Germline assignment: CDR1 LNHDA and CDR2 SQIVND (reference sequence). Trimming stripped 7 bases from V and 1 base from J, with 10 bases between. CDR3 amino acids: CASNRQLQETQYF. As DNA, the CDR3 is TGTGCCAGTAACCGACAGCTCCAAGAGACCCAGTACTTC.

DNA of the CDR3: TGTGCCACCAGCAGAGGTAGCGGGAGCACAGATACGCAGTATTTT. Protein: CATSRGSGSTDTQYF. The chain links TRBV15 to TRBJ2-3; 7 positions match TRBD2. Germline lookup yields CDR1 LNHNV and CDR2 YYDKDF (reference sequence). The CDR3 has 15 amino acids. The J segment lost 0 bases and the V segment lost 1 base, leaving 1 base of the junction unmatched.

This chain links TRBV4-2 with TRBJ2-2; 10 nucleotides agree with TRBD2. This CDR3 contains 17 residues. Germline V CDR1 and CDR2: LGHNA, YNFKEQ. V dropped 0 bases and J dropped 6; count of bases not matched to a gene: 7. The DNA of the CDR3 is TGTGCCAGCAGCCAAGATGATCCCAGCGGGAGGGCCGGGGAGCTGTTTTTT. The encoded protein is CASSQDDPSGRAGELFF.

The chain combines TRBV2 with TRBJ2-7; D is perhaps TRBD1 (5 bases). Germline V gene data show CDR1 as SNHLY and CDR2 as FYNNEI. The CDR3 totals 13 residues. Trimming took off 3 bases at V and 1 base at J, with 7 bases between the two ends. CDR3 protein: CASSEYRSYEQYF. In nucleotides, the CDR3 is TGTGCCAGCAGTGAGTACAGGTCCTACGAGCAGTACTTC.

This clone was observed a few times. This rearrangement joins TRBV7-2 to TRBJ2-5; no firm D call. Per the germline V gene, CDR1 is SGHTA and CDR2 is FQGNSA. Trimming removed 5 bases from V and 0 bases from J, with 10 bases in between. This CDR3 has 14 residues. The CDR3 nucleotides read TGTGCCAGCAGCCGGAGTCCCGACCAAGAGACCCAGTACTTC. Its translation is CASSRSPDQETQYF.

In nucleotides, the CDR3 is TGTGCCAGCAGCTACAGCGGGAGAACCAACGAGCAGTACTTC. This sequence encodes CASSYSGRTNEQYF. The V gene is TRBV7-2, the J gene TRBJ2-7; 8 positions match TRBD2. The germline CDR1 and CDR2 sequences are SGHTA and FQGNSA. The CDR3 sequence is 14 residues long. V trimming: 4 bases; J trimming: 5 bases; junction bases outside the gene matches: 7.

The CDR3 sequence is CASSQGQYNYGYTF. Written as DNA, the CDR3 is TGTGCCAGTAGTCAAGGACAGTATAACTATGGCTACACCTTC. The chain is built from TRBV19 and TRBJ1-2, with D maybe TRBD1 (6 bases). Germline V lookup: CDR1 LNHDA, CDR2 SQIVND (reference sequence). This CDR3 has 14 residues. The V end was cut by 5 bases, the J end by 1 base, with 11 bases between.

This clone was observed a single time. The V call is TRBV19, the J call TRBJ2-1; D might be TRBD2 (6 bases). This CDR3 comprises 13 residues. V shed 7 bases and J shed 9 bases, with 16 bases lying between them. Germline V gives CDR1 LNHDA, CDR2 SQIVND (reference sequence). CDR3 DNA: TGTGCCAGTAAGGGGCTAGCGAGAGGTGAGCAGTTCTTC. Translation gives CASKGLARGEQFF.

V usage is TRBV7-2 and J usage is TRBJ2-5; 9 bases align to TRBD2. This CDR3 has 15 amino acids. Germline V CDR1 and CDR2: SGHTA, FQGNSA. The ends lost 4 bases at V and 5 bases at J; junction bases unmatched: 8. The CDR3: CASSSAGGSYETQYF. In DNA, the CDR3 is TGTGCCAGCAGCTCCGCGGGAGGGTCATATGAGACCCAGTACTTC.

The V and J genes are TRBV5-8 and TRBJ2-3; the D gene is possibly TRBD2 (5 bases). CDR1 and CDR2 from the germline V gene are SGHTS and YDEGEE. The CDR3 length is 14 residues. With 2 bases removed from V and 1 base from J, the gap between germline ends came to 8 bases. As DNA, the CDR3 is TGTGCCAGCAGCTTTTTCGGGGGCACAGATACGCAGTATTTT. This codes for CASSFFGGTDTQYF.

This clone was found once. The rearrangement uses TRBV2 and TRBJ1-2; D gene unclear. V was cut by 4 bases and J by 0 bases, with 15 bases left in between. The germline V gene encodes CDR1 SNHLY and CDR2 FYNNEI. This CDR3 has 16 residues. Here the CDR3 DNA reads TGTGCCAGCAGTGTCACAGTTAAGATTTCTAACTATGGCTACACCTTC. This translates into CASSVTVKISNYGYTF.

The chain couples TRBV27 to TRBJ1-6; D may be TRBD1 (6 bases). Trimming took 3 bases from V and 14 from J, leaving 14 bases between them. This CDR3 is built from 13 residues. Germline CDR1 and CDR2: MNHEY and SMNVEV (reference sequence). As DNA, the CDR3 is TGTGCCAGCAGTTTCCGGACAGATCGGTCCCTCCACTTT. Protein product: CASSFRTDRSLHF.

This clone was counted only a few times. V gene TRBV18 combines with J gene TRBJ2-5; a possible D gene is TRBD2 (6 bases). Germline CDR1 reads KGHSH; CDR2 reads LQKENI. Trimming stripped 6 bases from V and 3 bases from J, with 17 bases between. The CDR3 spans 15 residues. The CDR3, as DNA: TGTGCCAGCTCTACCCTCCGGGACTCGAAAGAGACCCAGTACTTC. Its translation: CASSTLRDSKETQYF.

The CDR3 is CASSPGSGRALEQYF. DNA for the CDR3: TGTGCCAGCAGCCCGGGTAGCGGGAGGGCGTTGGAGCAGTACTTC. The chain is built from TRBV7-8 and TRBJ2-7; TRBD2 matches 11 bases. Germline-derived CDR1 and CDR2 are SGHVS and FQNEAQ. This CDR3 spans 15 amino acids. V dropped 5 bases and J dropped 7; count of bases not matched to a gene: 10. The variable domain in full, with the rest retrieved from reference TRBV7-8 and TRBJ2-7, is GAGVSQSPRYKVAKRGQDVALRCDPISGHVSLFWYQQALGQGPEFLTYFQNEAQLDKSGLPSDRFFAERPEGSVSTLKIQRTQQEDSAVYLCASSPGSGRALEQYFGPGTRLTVT.

A few counts support this clone. The chain combines TRBV9 with TRBJ1-6; possibly TRBD1 for D (6 bases). Trimming removed 0 bases at V and 10 bases at J, with 17 bases between. Germline assignment: CDR1 SGDLS and CDR2 YYNGEE. The CDR3 is 16 amino acids. The CDR3 bases are TGTGCCAGCAGCGTAGGGGGGCGCTTTTTCTACTCACCCCTCCACTTT. Residues: CASSVGGRFFYSPLHF.

The table lists this clone with a few counts. The chain recombines TRBV28 with TRBJ1-5; TRBD1 matches at 11 bases. The germline V gene encodes CDR1 MDHEN and CDR2 SYDVKM. V lost 8 bases to trimming and J lost 6 bases; unmatched junction nucleotides: 3. This CDR3 is 13 amino acids long. Written as DNA, the CDR3 is TGTGCCAGCGGACAGGGGGCGGGTCAGCCCCAGCATTTT. Translation: CASGQGAGQPQHF.

In the case of this clone: This sample includes further DNA sequences coding for the same CDR3. The J gene is TRBJ2-1, the V gene TRBV6-5; weak D call: TRBD2 (5 bases). V gave up 2 bases and J gave up 2 bases, with 7 bases separating them. Germline V gene lookup returns CDR1 MNHEY and CDR2 SVGAGI. The CDR3 loop spans 14 amino acids. The CDR3 DNA reads TGTGCCAGCAGTTACACTAGAACCTACAATGAGCAGTTCTTC. It codes for CASSYTRTYNEQFF.

The chain joins TRBV9 to TRBJ2-1; maybe TRBD2 (5 bases). Trimming stripped 4 bases from V and 4 bases from J, with 9 bases between. This CDR3 is built from 13 residues. The germline gives CDR1 SGDLS, CDR2 YYNGEE. The CDR3 protein is CASSPRGYNEQFF. CDR3 nucleotide sequence: TGTGCCAGCAGCCCGAGAGGGTACAATGAGCAGTTCTTC.

This chain uses TRBV2 with TRBJ2-7, with a weak D call TRBD1 (6 bases). Trimming shortened V by 7 bases and J by 0 bases, and 13 bases separated the two germline ends. The CDR3 has 14 residues. In germline, CDR1 is SNHLY, CDR2 FYNNEI. CDR3 coding DNA: TGTGCCAGCATGCCTCGGGACAACTCCTACGAGCAGTACTTC. It specifies CASMPRDNSYEQYF.